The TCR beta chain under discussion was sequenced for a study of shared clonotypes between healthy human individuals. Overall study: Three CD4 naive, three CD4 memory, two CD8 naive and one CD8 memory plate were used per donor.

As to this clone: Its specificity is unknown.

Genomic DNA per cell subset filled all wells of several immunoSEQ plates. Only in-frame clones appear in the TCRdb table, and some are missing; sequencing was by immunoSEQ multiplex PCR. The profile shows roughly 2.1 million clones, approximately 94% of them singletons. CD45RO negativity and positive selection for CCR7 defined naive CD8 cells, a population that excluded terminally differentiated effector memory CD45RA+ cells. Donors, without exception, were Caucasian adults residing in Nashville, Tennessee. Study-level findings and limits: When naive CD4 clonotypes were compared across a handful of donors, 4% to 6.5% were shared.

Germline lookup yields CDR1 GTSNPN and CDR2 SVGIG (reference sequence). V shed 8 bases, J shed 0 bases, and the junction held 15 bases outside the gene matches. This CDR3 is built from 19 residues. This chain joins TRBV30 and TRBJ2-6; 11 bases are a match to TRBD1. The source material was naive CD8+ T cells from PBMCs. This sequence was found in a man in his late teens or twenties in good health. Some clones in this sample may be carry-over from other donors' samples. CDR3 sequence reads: CAEESAGTGGSSGANVLTF. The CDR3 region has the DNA TGTGCCGAAGAATCGGCGGGGACAGGGGGGAGCTCTGGGGCCAACGTCCTGACTTTC.